These 2 T cell receptor beta chains share one sample of origin, sequenced in a study of cytomegalovirus exposure and HLA in healthy donors. Primers: 60 Vbeta forward and 13 Jbeta reverse. Measured with immunoSEQ multiplex PCR; TCRdb has only the in-frame clones, and not every one. The sample yields about 190,000 clones, more than 75% seen once. The sample taken for sequencing was PBMCs. All receptors come from a woman aged 18 to 35 in good health and CMV-seronegative.

CDR3 sequence (DNA): TGTGCCAGCAGTTTCCCGACAGTCCAAGAGACCCAGTACTTC. This gives the protein CASSFPTVQETQYF. V is TRBV28 and J is TRBJ2-5; tentatively, D is TRBD1 (5 bases). V shed 3 bases and J shed 1 base, with 9 bases lying between them. In germline, CDR1 is MDHEN, CDR2 SYDVKM. There are 14 residues in the CDR3.

The chain carries TRBV7-3 and TRBJ2-7; 10 nucleotides agree with TRBD2. The V gene end was trimmed by 6 bases and the J gene end by 3 bases; junction bases not matched to a gene: 8. The CDR3 is made up of 15 amino acids. The germline CDR1 and CDR2 sequences are SGHTA and FQGTGA. The CDR3 DNA reads as TGTGCCAGCAGTTTAGCGGGAGGCCCCGACTACGAGCAGTACTTC. Its translation is CASSLAGGPDYEQYF.